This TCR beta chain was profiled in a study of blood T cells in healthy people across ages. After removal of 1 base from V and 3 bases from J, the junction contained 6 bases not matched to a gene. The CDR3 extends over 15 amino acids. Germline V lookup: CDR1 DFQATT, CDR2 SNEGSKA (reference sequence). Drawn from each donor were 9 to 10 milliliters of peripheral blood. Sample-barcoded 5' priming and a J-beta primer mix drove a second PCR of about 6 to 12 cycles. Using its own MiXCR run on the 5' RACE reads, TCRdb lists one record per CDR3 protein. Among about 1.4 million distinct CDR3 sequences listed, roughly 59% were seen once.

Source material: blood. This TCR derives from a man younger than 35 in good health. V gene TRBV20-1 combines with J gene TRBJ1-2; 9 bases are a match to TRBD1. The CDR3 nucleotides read TGCAGTGCTAGAGTACAGGGGGCTGGGGACTATGGCTACACCTTC. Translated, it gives CSARVQGAGDYGYTF.